What follows are 14 T cell receptor beta chains derived from one specimen sequenced in a study of shared clonotypes between healthy human individuals. TCRdb's table, derived via immunoSEQ multiplex PCR, lists solely in-frame clones and lacks some. Of around 2.1 million clones listed, about 94% are singletons. Sample: naive CD4+ T cells sorted from blood. Subset: CD45RA+ positively selected. The receptors originated from a man aged 18-30 years in good health.

The chain recombines TRBV7-3 with TRBJ2-2; no firm D call. From germline, CDR1 is SGHTA and CDR2 FQGTGA. The V end was cut by 5 bases, the J end by 3 bases, with 7 bases between. This CDR3 is 13 amino acids long. CDR3 region: CASSAQHTGELFF. The CDR3 DNA sequence: TGTGCCAGCAGCGCGCAGCACACCGGGGAGCTGTTTTTT.

V gene TRBV4-1 combines with J gene TRBJ2-2; D not resolved. V was clipped by 0 bases and J by 7 bases, with 6 bases between them. This CDR3 has 13 amino acids. Germline loops: CDR1 MGHRA, CDR2 YSYEKL. The CDR3 reads CASSQDPSGELFF. The DNA of the CDR3 is TGCGCCAGCAGCCAAGATCCGAGCGGGGAGCTGTTTTTT.

This chain joins TRBV4-2 and TRBJ2-3; tentative D call: TRBD1 (6 bases). Germline CDR1 is LGHNA and CDR2 is YNFKEQ. V lost 4 bases, J lost 6 bases, and 14 bases lay in between. The CDR3 sequence is 14 residues long. The CDR3 sequence: CASSLLLRGDTQYF. Here the CDR3 DNA reads TGTGCCAGCAGCCTCCTATTAAGGGGGGATACGCAGTATTTT.

V and J are TRBV28 and TRBJ1-2; D is perhaps TRBD1 (5 bases). V lost 6 bases to trimming and J lost 4 bases, with 24 bases between them. CDR1 and CDR2 (germline): MDHEN, SYDVKM. The length of the CDR3 is 17 residues. The CDR3 is CASSSNALAGRRYGYTF. CDR3 bases: TGTGCCAGCAGCAGTAATGCGCTGGCAGGGCGACGCTATGGCTACACCTTC.

V usage is TRBV18 and J usage is TRBJ2-1; D unresolved. CDR1 and CDR2 (germline): KGHSH, LQKENI. V was trimmed by 0 bases and J by 6 bases, leaving 6 bases between them. The CDR3 contains 13 residues. The CDR3 sequence: CASSPPGINEQFF. In DNA form, the CDR3 reads TGTGCCAGCTCACCACCGGGGATCAATGAGCAGTTCTTC.

This clone is a singleton in its sample. The genes are TRBV7-9 and TRBJ1-2, with 9 positions matching TRBD1. Trimming at V came to 4 bases and at J to 1 base, leaving 7 bases not matched to a gene. Germline V gene data show CDR1 as SEHNR and CDR2 as FQNEAQ (reference sequence). This CDR3 region has 16 residues. The CDR3 DNA reads as TGTGCCAGCAGCTCCTCCAACAGGGGGCTTAACTATGGCTACACCTTC. It translates to CASSSSNRGLNYGYTF.

V usage is TRBV5-6 and J usage is TRBJ1-1, with unresolved D. The CDR3 consists of 14 residues. Germline V lookup: CDR1 SGHDT, CDR2 YYEEEE. V was trimmed by 6 bases and J by 0 bases, leaving 12 bases between them. The CDR3, as DNA: TGTGCCAGCACCATAGCAGGATTGAACACTGAAGCTTTCTTT. It translates to CASTIAGLNTEAFF. Using reference TRBV5-6 and TRBJ1-1 for the parts outside the CDR3, the full variable domain is DAGVTQSPTHLIKTRGQQVTLRCSPKSGHDTVSWYQQALGQGPQFIFQYYEEEERQRGNFPDRFSGHQFPNYSSELNVNALLLGDSALYLCASTIAGLNTEAFFGQGTRLTVV.

V usage is TRBV5-6 and J usage is TRBJ1-2; possible D gene TRBD1, 6 bases. CDR1 and CDR2 (germline): SGHDT, YYEEEE. The CDR3 spans 13 residues. V shed 4 bases and J shed 7 bases, with 14 bases lying between them. CDR3 region: CASSPTGSGGYTF. The DNA of the CDR3 is TGTGCCAGCAGCCCAACAGGGAGCGGTGGCTACACCTTC. Complete variable domain (other parts from reference TRBV5-6 and TRBJ1-2): DAGVTQSPTHLIKTRGQQVTLRCSPKSGHDTVSWYQQALGQGPQFIFQYYEEEERQRGNFPDRFSGHQFPNYSSELNVNALLLGDSALYLCASSPTGSGGYTFGSGTRLTVV.

The V gene is TRBV6-6, the J gene TRBJ2-2; D unresolved. The CDR3 contains 15 residues. Trimming removed 0 bases at V and 1 base at J, with 6 bases between. Per the germline V gene, CDR1 is MNHNY and CDR2 is SVGAGI (reference sequence). CDR3 in DNA: TGTGCCAGCAGTTACTCCCCCGGGAACACCGGGGAGCTGTTTTTT. It specifies CASSYSPGNTGELFF.

The rearrangement joins TRBV28 to TRBJ1-6, with a weak D call TRBD1 (5 bases). The CDR3 sequence is 15 residues long. The V end was cut by 7 bases, the J end by 5 bases, with 15 bases between. Per the germline V gene, CDR1 is MDHEN and CDR2 is SYDVKM. CDR3 region: CASTLAGGNNSPLHF. The CDR3 DNA follows: TGTGCCAGCACCCTGGCGGGGGGAAATAATTCACCCCTCCACTTT. The whole variable domain, filled in from reference TRBV28 and TRBJ1-6, reads DVKVTQSSRYLVKRTGEKVFLECVQDMDHENMFWYRQDPGLGLRLIYFSYDVKMKEKGDIPEGYSVSREKKERFSLILESASTNQTSMYLCASTLAGGNNSPLHFGNGTRLTVT.

The J gene is TRBJ1-2, the V gene TRBV4-1; the D gene is possibly TRBD1 (6 bases). The CDR3 is made up of 15 amino acids. The ends were cut back, 0 bases at V and 2 bases at J, with 10 bases in the middle. Germline V gives CDR1 MGHRA, CDR2 YSYEKL. The CDR3 spells CASSQETGPNYGYTF. CDR3 sequence (DNA): TGCGCCAGCAGCCAAGAGACAGGCCCGAACTATGGCTACACCTTC.

J is TRBJ2-2 and V is TRBV6-1; 7 bases are a match to TRBD1. Germline V gene sequence: CDR1 MNHNS, CDR2 SASEGT. V shed 4 bases, J shed 5 bases, and the junction held 7 bases outside the gene matches. The CDR3 consists of 15 residues. Here the CDR3 reads CASSARQGETGELFF. CDR3 nucleotides: TGTGCCAGCAGTGCGAGGCAGGGGGAAACCGGGGAGCTGTTTTTT.

This sequence joins TRBV10-3 and TRBJ1-1, with TRBD1 as a possible D gene (5 bases). Looked up from germline, CDR1 is ENHRY and CDR2 is SYGVKD. The CDR3 runs 13 residues. The V end was cut by 0 bases, the J end by 7 bases, with 9 bases between. As DNA, the CDR3 is TGTGCCATCAGTGAGTCGTGGGGGAGTGAAGCTTTCTTT. Its protein product is CAISESWGSEAFF.

This chain connects TRBV7-8 to TRBJ2-3; 12 positions agree with TRBD2. Per the germline V gene, CDR1 is SGHVS and CDR2 is FQNEAQ. V lost 6 bases, J lost 5 bases, and 12 bases stayed unmatched. The CDR3 loop spans 17 amino acids. The CDR3 sequence is CASSTRLAGEVVDTQYF. In DNA, the CDR3 is TGTGCCAGCAGTACGCGACTAGCGGGAGAAGTGGTAGATACGCAGTATTTT.